The next 11 T cell receptor beta chains were all read from a single sample in a study of CD8 T cells in ankylosing spondylitis. Study findings and constraints: Seemingly distinctive of ankylosing spondylitis blood was a TCR beta motif formed by eight highly homologous variants.

These receptors' antigens are unknown. TCRdb re-called the 5' RACE reads through MiXCR, storing one row per CDR3 protein. The sample contains some 840,000 distinct CDR3 sequences, about 10% of which appear only once. Input material: blood, either unsorted or a sorted T cell fraction (not recorded which). Every receptor here comes from a male donor with ankylosing spondylitis.

This clonotype was detected ten times or more. The CDR3 loop reads CSAASGPGREQYF. CDR3 DNA: TGCAGTGCCGCTAGCGGCCCCGGTCGGGAGCAGTACTTC. V usage is TRBV20-1 and J usage is TRBJ2-7; 7 bases fit TRBD2. Germline V lookup: CDR1 DFQATT, CDR2 SNEGSKA (reference sequence). The V segment lost 6 bases and the J segment 7 bases; nucleotides outside the gene matches: 12. The CDR3 contains 13 residues.

This clonotype was found a few times. V usage is TRBV9 and J usage is TRBJ2-3, with 10 bases fitting TRBD2. The germline CDR1 and CDR2 sequences are SGDLS and YYNGEE. This CDR3 is built from 16 residues. The trim removed 2 bases at V and 3 bases at J, leaving 6 bases unmatched. This CDR3 reads CASSVRGSGRTDTQYF. The CDR3 nucleotides read TGTGCCAGCAGCGTCCGGGGTAGCGGGAGGACAGATACGCAGTATTTT.

This clonotype came up a few times. This rearrangement joins TRBV25-1 to TRBJ1-2; no reliable D call. The germline gives CDR1 MGHDK, CDR2 SYGVNS. The CDR3 covers 11 residues. Trimming left V 1 base short and J 11 bases short, with 8 bases between. CDR3 amino acids: CASSESGGYTF. The DNA for the CDR3 is TGTGCCAGCAGTGAATCGGGAGGGTACACCTTC.

This clonotype was seen more than once but under ten times. The rearrangement links TRBV6-5 to TRBJ1-1; 7 bases agree with TRBD1. The germline CDR1 and CDR2 sequences are MNHEY and SVGAGI. This CDR3 has 13 residues. The J segment lost 6 bases and the V segment lost 2 bases, leaving 3 bases of the junction unmatched. DNA of the CDR3: TGTGCCAGCAGTTACCTAACAGGGGCTGAAGCTTTCTTT. Its translation: CASSYLTGAEAFF.

This clonotype turned up a few times. The V and J genes are TRBV20-1 and TRBJ2-2; D not certain. In germline, CDR1 is DFQATT, CDR2 SNEGSKA (reference sequence). Trimming removed 3 bases at V and 3 bases at J, with 5 bases between. This CDR3 spans 12 amino acids. The CDR3 DNA reads TGCAGTGCTAGGAGCTACACCGGGGAGCTGTTTTTT. Its protein is CSARSYTGELFF.

This clonotype has at least ten counts. J is TRBJ1-6 and V is TRBV7-9; D perhaps matches TRBD1 (5 bases). The germline V and J ends were trimmed by 2 bases and 7 bases, with 9 bases remaining between them. The length of the CDR3 is 14 residues. Per germline, CDR1 SEHNR and CDR2 FQNEAQ (reference sequence). The CDR3 loop reads CASSLQGPNSPLHF. The CDR3 DNA is TGTGCCAGCAGCTTACAGGGCCCGAATTCACCCCTCCACTTT.

This clonotype showed up just a few times. The V call is TRBV3-1, the J call TRBJ2-7; D perhaps matches TRBD1 (5 bases). The CDR3 length is 14 residues. Germline V gives CDR1 LGHDT, CDR2 YNNKEL (reference sequence). Trimming took 3 bases from V and 2 from J, leaving 11 bases between them. The DNA for the CDR3 is TGTGCCAGCAGCCATTGGACACCAGCCTACGAGCAGTACTTC. Protein sequence: CASSHWTPAYEQYF.

The chain combines TRBV3-1 with TRBJ2-1; D is unresolved. V lost 4 bases and J lost 7, with 11 bases in between. The germline V gene encodes CDR1 LGHDT and CDR2 YNNKEL (reference sequence). CDR3 size: 13 residues. CDR3 in DNA: TGTGCCAGCAGCCGCGTACCGAGGAATGAGCAGTTCTTC. This sequence encodes CASSRVPRNEQFF.

The rearrangement uses TRBV5-1 and TRBJ2-2; D unresolved. This CDR3 is 12 amino acids long. The V and J ends lost 6 bases and 2 bases respectively, with 5 bases between them. Germline V CDR1 and CDR2: SGHRS, YFSETQ. Here the CDR3 reads CASKRNTGELFF. In nucleotides, the CDR3 is TGCGCCAGCAAGAGAAACACCGGGGAGCTGTTTTTT.

V usage is TRBV12-3 or TRBV12-4 and J usage is TRBJ2-3; no definite D call. Trimming pared 5 bases from V and 0 bases from J, leaving 12 bases between. CDR3 size: 15 residues. This CDR3 reads CASSLRRSSTDTQYF. CDR3 bases: TGTGCCAGCAGTCTCAGAAGGTCTAGCACAGATACGCAGTATTTT.

This clonotype was counted only a few times. The V and J genes are TRBV20-1 and TRBJ1-1, with D possibly being TRBD1 (6 bases). CDR3 length equals 12 residues. V shed 3 bases and J shed 7 bases, with 12 bases lying between them. In germline, CDR1 is DFQATT, CDR2 SNEGSKA (reference sequence). The CDR3 DNA reads TGCAGTGCTAGGGGCCGGGACAATGAAGCTTTCTTT. Residues: CSARGRDNEAFF.